The 19 T cell receptor beta chains in this list originate from one sample, sequenced in a study of OX40 agonist ivuxolimab in advanced cancers. The table came from immunoSEQ multiplex PCR; TCRdb's copy has only in-frame clones and leaves some out. The profile shows about 73,000 clones, 80% to 90% of them singletons. Material: CD4+ or CD8+ T cells sorted from blood, obtained in a trial of the OX40 agonist ivuxolimab. The receptors derive from an adult with an advanced solid tumor such as melanoma, head and neck, liver or kidney cancer.

This chain joins TRBV9 and TRBJ1-4; 10 bases match TRBD1. The germline gives CDR1 SGDLS, CDR2 YYNGEE. V was pared by 0 bases and J by 7 bases, with 6 bases of the junction left unmatched. The CDR3 is 16 amino acids. CDR3 residues: CASSVEARTGGEKLFF. CDR3 sequence (DNA): TGTGCCAGCAGCGTAGAGGCCCGGACAGGGGGTGAAAAACTGTTTTTT.

This chain links TRBV11-2 with TRBJ2-7; D is perhaps TRBD2 (5 bases). Between the trimmed V and J ends, which lost 4 bases and 2 bases, there was a span of 12 bases. Germline CDR1 is SGHAT and CDR2 is FQNNGV. The CDR3 contains 14 residues. CDR3 sequence reads: CASSSGFGAYEQYF. CDR3 nucleotide sequence: TGTGCCAGCAGCTCCGGGTTCGGGGCCTACGAGCAGTACTTC.

J is TRBJ2-7 and V is TRBV5-4; 9 bases are shared with TRBD1. V lost 4 bases to trimming and J lost 0 bases; unmatched junction nucleotides: 8. The CDR3 sequence is 16 residues long. Germline CDR1 reads SGHNT; CDR2 reads YYREEE (reference sequence). DNA of the CDR3: TGTGCCAGCAGCCCCGCTGGACAGGGGAGCTCCTACGAGCAGTACTTC. Translating it yields CASSPAGQGSSYEQYF.

This clone has a single count. This rearrangement joins TRBV2 to TRBJ1-2; TRBD1 might be the D (5 bases). Germline V lookup: CDR1 SNHLY, CDR2 FYNNEI. There are 13 residues in the CDR3. Trimming pared 10 bases from V and 8 bases from J, leaving 20 bases between. CDR3 in amino acids: CAILPRAQGGYTF. DNA of the CDR3: TGTGCCATTTTGCCCCGCGCCCAGGGCGGCTACACCTTC. The full variable domain, in which reference TRBV2 and TRBJ1-2 provide the parts outside the CDR3, is EPEVTQTPSHQVTQMGQEVILRCVPISNHLYFYWYRQILGQKVEFLVSFYNNEISEKSEIFDDQFSVERPDGSNFTLKIRSTKLEDSAMYFCAILPRAQGGYTFGSGTRLTVV.

This clone appeared once. This chain connects TRBV27 to TRBJ1-2; 7 nucleotides match TRBD1. CDR1 is MNHEY, CDR2 SMNVEV, per germline (reference sequence). The ends lost 5 bases at V and 4 bases at J; junction bases unmatched: 10. This CDR3 is 15 amino acids long. The CDR3 coding sequence is TGTGCCAGCAGTCCAGGGGGGGTGCCTTTCTATGGCTACACCTTC. This codes for CASSPGGVPFYGYTF.

This clone was found once. The chain links TRBV28 to TRBJ2-1; D remains ambiguous. CDR1 MDHEN and CDR2 SYDVKM come from the germline V gene. This CDR3 has 13 amino acids. Trimming shortened V by 11 bases and J by 0 bases, and 11 bases separated the two germline ends. The CDR3 DNA follows: TGTGCCTCCCAGAGCAGCTCCTACAATGAGCAGTTCTTC. Protein product: CASQSSSYNEQFF.

This chain joins TRBV11-2 and TRBJ1-1; D is ambiguous. V was cut by 2 bases and J by 1 base, with 20 bases left in between. In germline, CDR1 is SGHAT, CDR2 FQNNGV. This CDR3 has 18 amino acids. CDR3 coding DNA: TGTGCCAGCAGCTTATGGACCCCGGATACAGAGCCGAACACTGAAGCTTTCTTT. Its translation is CASSLWTPDTEPNTEAFF.

This chain joins TRBV5-4 and TRBJ2-3; 9 bases fit TRBD2. Germline CDR1 is SGHNT and CDR2 is YYREEE (reference sequence). CDR3 length equals 17 residues. The junction had 13 bases not matched to a gene; V was cut back by 2 bases and J by 6 bases. The CDR3 nucleotides read TGTGCCAGCAGCTTTATAGCGGGGGCTCCCAAGTGGGATACGCAGTATTTT. Protein sequence: CASSFIAGAPKWDTQYF.

In the case of this clone: Other DNA variants within this sample encode the same CDR3. The CDR3 region is CASGVQPQHF. For the CDR3, the DNA is TGTGCCAGCGGAGTTCAGCCCCAGCATTTT. The chain is built from TRBV27 and TRBJ1-5, with unresolved D. Germline CDR1 and CDR2: MNHEY and SMNVEV (reference sequence). The length of the CDR3 is 10 residues. Deletions cut 8 bases from V and 6 bases from J, with 5 bases between.

The V call is TRBV27, the J call TRBJ2-3; D remains unclear. CDR3 length equals 12 residues. V shed 4 bases and J shed 6 bases, with 8 bases lying between them. CDR1 MNHEY and CDR2 SMNVEV come from the germline V gene (reference sequence). The CDR3 region has the DNA TGTGCCAGCAGTTCTAACTGGGATACGCAGTATTTT. Amino acids: CASSSNWDTQYF.

The chain's CDR3 is CASSPDAHEQYF. CDR3 bases: TGTGCCAGCAGCCCGGACGCCCACGAGCAGTACTTC. The V call is TRBV5-4, the J call TRBJ2-7; no clear D. The germline V gene encodes CDR1 SGHNT and CDR2 YYREEE (reference sequence). Trimming removed 4 bases from V and 5 bases from J, with 10 bases in between. The CDR3 totals 12 residues. Based on the CDR3 plus reference TRBV5-4 and TRBJ2-7, the full variable domain is ETGVTQSPTHLIKTRGQQVTLRCSSQSGHNTVSWYQQALGQGPQFIFQYYREEENGRGNFPPRFSGLQFPNYSSELNVNALELDDSALYLCASSPDAHEQYFGPGTRLTVT.

This sequence joins TRBV28 and TRBJ2-5, with 7 bases aligning to TRBD2. With 4 bases clipped from V and 1 base from J, the junction kept 12 bases outside the gene matches. In germline, CDR1 is MDHEN, CDR2 SYDVKM. The CDR3 is 17 amino acids. CDR3 region: CASSSRSTSRSQETQYF. CDR3 nucleotide sequence: TGTGCCAGCAGTTCCCGATCGACTAGCAGGAGCCAAGAGACCCAGTACTTC.

Here the CDR3 reads CASTLVGTGAGEQYF. The CDR3, as DNA: TGTGCCAGCACCTTGGTCGGGACAGGGGCGGGCGAGCAGTACTTC. The chain has TRBV7-2 and TRBJ2-7; 10 bases line up with TRBD1. V trimming: 7 bases; J trimming: 6 bases; junction bases outside the gene matches: 12. The CDR3 covers 15 residues. The germline V gene has CDR1 SGHTA and CDR2 FQGNSA. Combining the CDR3 with reference TRBV7-2 and TRBJ2-7 gives the whole variable domain GAGVSQSPSNKVTEKGKDVELRCDPISGHTALYWYRQSLGQGLEFLIYFQGNSAPDKSGLPSDRFSAERTGGSVSTLTIQRTQQEDSAVYLCASTLVGTGAGEQYFGPGTRLTVT.

The chain employs TRBV6-6 and TRBJ1-2; D is ambiguous. The CDR3 is 13 amino acids. The germline V and J ends were trimmed by 6 bases and 0 bases, with 8 bases remaining between them. Germline CDR1 reads MNHNY; CDR2 reads SVGAGI (reference sequence). For the CDR3, the DNA is TGTGCCAGCAGCGGAGCTACTAACTATGGCTACACCTTC. Translating it yields CASSGATNYGYTF.

The chain links TRBV2 to TRBJ1-2; D possibly corresponds to TRBD1 (5 bases). CDR3 length: 15 amino acids. V was cut by 4 bases and J by 4 bases, with 16 bases left in between. From germline, CDR1 is SNHLY and CDR2 FYNNEI. CDR3 region: CASSGKGEFVYGYTF. The CDR3 DNA follows: TGTGCCAGCAGTGGAAAAGGGGAATTTGTCTATGGCTACACCTTC.

V usage is TRBV5-5 and J usage is TRBJ2-7; D might be TRBD1 (6 bases). Germline-derived CDR1 and CDR2 are SGHKS and YYEKEE (reference sequence). Trimming took off 1 base at V and 2 bases at J, with 19 bases between the two ends. This CDR3 has 17 residues. Written as DNA, the CDR3 is TGTGCCAGCAGCTTGCGGGGTGGTCAGGGGTTTACCTACGAGCAGTACTTC. Protein sequence: CASSLRGGQGFTYEQYF.

The rearrangement links TRBV27 to TRBJ2-7, with TRBD1 as a possible D gene (6 bases). The CDR3 length is 14 residues. Germline V gene data show CDR1 as MNHEY and CDR2 as SMNVEV (reference sequence). V dropped 7 bases and J dropped 3 bases, with 16 bases sitting between them. Here the CDR3 reads CASTKLTGFYEQYF. The CDR3 DNA reads TGTGCCAGCACCAAGTTGACAGGCTTCTACGAGCAGTACTTC.

The chain uses TRBV9 and TRBJ2-5, with 8 nucleotides matching TRBD2. CDR1 is SGDLS and CDR2 is YYNGEE in the germline V gene. This CDR3 comprises 16 residues. With V trimmed by 0 bases and J by 5 bases, 9 bases remained unmatched. CDR3 residues: CASSVGFRRLAETQYF. CDR3 sequence (DNA): TGTGCCAGCAGCGTAGGTTTTCGGCGACTAGCGGAGACCCAGTACTTC.

This chain connects TRBV9 to TRBJ1-2; D is possibly TRBD1 (5 bases). Germline loops: CDR1 SGDLS, CDR2 YYNGEE. Trimming took off 4 bases at V and 7 bases at J, with 35 bases between the two ends. The CDR3 loop spans 20 amino acids. The CDR3 coding sequence is TGTGCCAGCAGCTCACCCGGGCTTAGTGGGGATACCCGCCCCGGGGGTGGCTACACCTTC. It codes for CASSSPGLSGDTRPGGGYTF.